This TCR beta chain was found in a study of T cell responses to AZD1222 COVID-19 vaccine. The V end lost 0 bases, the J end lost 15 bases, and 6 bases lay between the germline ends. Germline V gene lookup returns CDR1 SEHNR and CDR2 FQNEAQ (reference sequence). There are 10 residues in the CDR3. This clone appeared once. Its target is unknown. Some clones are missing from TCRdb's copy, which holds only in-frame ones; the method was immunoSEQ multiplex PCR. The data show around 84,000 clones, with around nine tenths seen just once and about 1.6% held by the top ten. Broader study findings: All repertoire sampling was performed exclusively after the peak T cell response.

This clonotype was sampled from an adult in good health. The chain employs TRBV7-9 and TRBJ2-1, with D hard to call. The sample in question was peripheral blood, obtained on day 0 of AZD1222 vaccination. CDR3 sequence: CASSLAAVFF. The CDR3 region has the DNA TGTGCCAGCAGCTTAGCCGCGGTGTTCTTC.